This T cell receptor (beta chain) derives from a study of shared clonotypes between healthy human individuals. For the study at large: Researchers assigned three CD4 naive, three CD4 memory, two CD8 naive and one CD8 memory plate to each donor.

On this clone: Its cognate antigen is unknown.

CD45RO-negative, CCR7-positively selected cells formed the naive CD8 fraction, excluding terminally differentiated effector memory CD45RA+ cells. Donors comprised healthy HIV-negative adults lacking recent acute infections or vaccinations. Repertoires were generated with immunoSEQ multiplex PCR, while TCRdb's copy carries only in-frame clones and drops some. The sample has about 2 million clones, approximately 94% seen once; the top ten hold 0.95% to 1.5%. General study points: The study sampled only blood, and tissue repertoires likely differ. The low donor count limited represented genetic and exposure-history diversity.

This receptor was taken from a man between 18 and 35 years old in good health. Sequencing used naive CD8+ T cells sorted from blood.

CDR3 nucleotides: TGTGCCAGCAGCCTCAGCGGGAGTTTATACAATGAGCAGTTCTTC. Translation gives CASSLSGSLYNEQFF. The chain combines TRBV7-9 with TRBJ2-1; 8 nucleotides align to TRBD2. The CDR3 is made up of 15 amino acids. V lost 5 bases to trimming and J lost 4 bases; unmatched junction nucleotides: 7. From germline, CDR1 is SEHNR and CDR2 FQNEAQ (reference sequence).